The T cell receptor (beta chain) under discussion was sequenced for a study of blood T cell repertoires in COVID-19. Study-level information: Researchers got acute and convalescent COVID-19 samples from the United States, Italy and Spain.

TCRdb's table, derived via immunoSEQ multiplex PCR, lists solely in-frame clones and lacks some. The data show 180,000 or so clones, about 90% seen once. Germline CDR1 SEHNR, CDR2 FQNEAQ (reference sequence). The J segment lost 4 bases and the V segment lost 0 bases, leaving 8 bases of the junction unmatched. This CDR3 spans 16 amino acids. This study enrolled people aged roughly 18 to 89 from around 26 US geographic areas. Cohorts were based on clinical histories the participants reported. This clone occurred once. This rearrangement joins TRBV7-9 to TRBJ1-2; 7 bases fit TRBD1. The receptor was isolated from a human donor with acute COVID-19. The donor label of this sample is uncertain. The sequenced material came from PBMCs or T cells enriched from blood (not recorded which). CDR3 in amino acids: CASSLARRGASYGYTF. CDR3 DNA sequence: TGTGCCAGCAGCTTAGCGCGCAGGGGGGCCTCCTATGGCTACACCTTC.